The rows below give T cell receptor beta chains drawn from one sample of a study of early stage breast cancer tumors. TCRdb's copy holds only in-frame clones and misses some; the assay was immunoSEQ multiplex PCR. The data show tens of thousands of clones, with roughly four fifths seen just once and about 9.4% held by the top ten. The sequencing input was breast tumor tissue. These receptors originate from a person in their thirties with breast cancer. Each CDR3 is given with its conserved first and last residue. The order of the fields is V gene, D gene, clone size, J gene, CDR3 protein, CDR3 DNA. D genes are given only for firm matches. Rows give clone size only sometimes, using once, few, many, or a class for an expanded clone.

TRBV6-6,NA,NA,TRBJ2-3,CASSYFRDTQYF,TGTGCCAGCAGTTACTTCAGGGATACGCAGTATTTT
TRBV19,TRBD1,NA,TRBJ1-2,CASSWQGQGDNYGYTF,TGTGCCAGTAGCTGGCAGGGACAGGGGGACAACTATGGCTACACCTTC
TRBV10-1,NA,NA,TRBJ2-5,CASSRGSERGETQYF,TGCGCCAGCAGCCGTGGGTCAGAGAGAGGAGAGACCCAGTACTTC
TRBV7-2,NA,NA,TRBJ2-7,CASSLNRHEQYF,TGTGCCAGCAGCCTAAATCGACACGAGCAGTACTTC
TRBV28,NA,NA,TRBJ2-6,CASRGTDSAGANVLTF,TGTGCCAGCAGAGGGACGGATTCCGCTGGGGCCAACGTCCTGACTTTC
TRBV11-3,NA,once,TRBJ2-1,CASSYSGTAYNEQFF,TGTGCCAGCAGCTATAGCGGTACCGCCTACAATGAGCAGTTCTTC
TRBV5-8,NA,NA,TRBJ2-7,CASSSPRATYEQYF,TGTGCCAGCAGCTCCCCCAGGGCTACCTACGAGCAGTACTTC
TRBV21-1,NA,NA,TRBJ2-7,CASSKRGQGQYEQYF,TGTGCCAGCAGCAAAAGAGGACAGGGGCAGTACGAGCAGTACTTC
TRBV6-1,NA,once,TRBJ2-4,CASSDAALLAKNIQYF,TGTGCCAGCAGTGACGCGGCCCTACTAGCCAAAAACATTCAGTACTTC
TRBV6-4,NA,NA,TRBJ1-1,CASTLSPGTEAFF,TGTGCCAGCACCCTATCCCCCGGCACTGAAGCTTTCTTT
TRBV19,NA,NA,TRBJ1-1,CASSLFGGPEAFF,TGTGCCAGTTCGCTCTTCGGCGGACCTGAAGCTTTCTTT
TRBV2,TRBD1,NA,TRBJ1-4,CASKPGTANEKLFF,TGTGCCAGCAAACCCGGGACAGCTAATGAAAAACTGTTTTTT
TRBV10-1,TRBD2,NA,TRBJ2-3,CASSEGLGAQYF,TGCGCCAGCAGTGAGGGACTAGGCGCGCAGTATTTT
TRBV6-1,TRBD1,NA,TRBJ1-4,CASSEAFSGTVGEKPFF,TGTGCCAGCAGTGAAGCTTTCTCCGGGACAGTGGGTGAAAAACCGTTTTTT
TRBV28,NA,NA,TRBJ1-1,CASSLDQGRMNTEAFF,TGTGCCAGCAGTTTAGACCAGGGGCGCATGAACACTGAAGCTTTCTTT
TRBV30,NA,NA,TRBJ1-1,CAWGKNTEAFF,TGTGCCTGGGGGAAGAACACTGAAGCTTTCTTT
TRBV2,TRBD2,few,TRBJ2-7,CASSDGTTDYEQYF,TGTGCCAGCAGTGATGGGACTACCGACTACGAGCAGTACTTC
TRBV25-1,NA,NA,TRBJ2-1,CASSDGKWSYNEQFF,TGTGCCAGCAGTGATGGGAAGTGGTCCTACAATGAGCAGTTCTTC
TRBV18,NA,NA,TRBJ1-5,CASSPAGAFNQPQHF,TGTGCCAGCTCACCAGCAGGGGCTTTCAATCAGCCCCAGCATTTT
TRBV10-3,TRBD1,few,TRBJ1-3,CAGQATGSGNTIYF,TGTGCCGGACAGGCCACAGGCTCTGGAAACACCATATATTTT
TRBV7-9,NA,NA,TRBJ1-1,CASSRGNTEAFF,TGTGCCAGCAGTCGGGGGAACACTGAAGCTTTCTTT
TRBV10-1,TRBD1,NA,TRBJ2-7,CASSAGTGISEQYF,TGCGCCAGCAGTGCCGGGACAGGGATCTCCGAGCAGTACTTC
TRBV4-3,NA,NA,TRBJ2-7,CASSQDRVGNYEQYF,TGCGCCAGCAGCCAAGATCGGGTTGGGAACTACGAGCAGTACTTC
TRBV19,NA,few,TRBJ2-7,CASRGPSSYEQYF,TGTGCTAGTAGGGGACCAAGCTCCTACGAGCAGTACTTC
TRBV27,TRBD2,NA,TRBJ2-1,CASSSRTGEGNEQFF,TGTGCCAGCAGTTCCCGGACTGGGGAGGGGAATGAGCAGTTCTTC
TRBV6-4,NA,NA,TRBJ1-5,CASIPPFGNQPQHF,TGTGCCAGCATCCCCCCTTTCGGTAATCAGCCCCAGCATTTT
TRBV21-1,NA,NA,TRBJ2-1,CASSKGALAGVSNEQFF,TGTGCCAGCAGCAAAGGGGCACTAGCGGGAGTGAGTAATGAGCAGTTCTTC
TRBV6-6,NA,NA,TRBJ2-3,CASSLSITDTQYF,TGTGCCAGCAGTTTAAGCATCACAGATACGCAGTATTTT
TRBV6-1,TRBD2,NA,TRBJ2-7,CASSVSPVGLAGFDEQYF,TGTGCCAGCAGTGTCTCCCCGGTAGGGCTAGCGGGATTCGACGAGCAGTACTTC
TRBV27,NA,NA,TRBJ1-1,CASSLSGARTEAFF,TGTGCCAGCAGTTTAAGTGGGGCCCGAACTGAAGCTTTCTTT
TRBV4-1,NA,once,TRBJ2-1,CASSTLGNEQFF,TGCGCCAGCAGCACCCTAGGCAATGAGCAGTTCTTC
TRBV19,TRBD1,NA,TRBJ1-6,CASSRRQGSSYNSPLHF,TGTGCCAGTAGTAGGCGACAGGGGAGCTCCTATAATTCACCCCTCCACTTT
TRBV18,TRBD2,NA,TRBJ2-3,CASSLSSGLTDTQYF,TGTGCCAGCTCTCTTAGTAGCGGGCTCACAGATACGCAGTATTTT
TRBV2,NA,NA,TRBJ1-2,CASSDRGDYYGYTF,TGTGCCAGCAGTGACAGGGGAGATTACTATGGCTACACCTTC
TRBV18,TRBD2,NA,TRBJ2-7,CASSRIAGGRGYEQYF,TGTGCCAGCTCACGAATAGCGGGAGGGCGAGGATACGAGCAGTACTTC
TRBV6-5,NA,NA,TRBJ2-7,CASSSPRAYEQYF,TGTGCCAGCAGTAGTCCTCGGGCCTACGAGCAGTACTTC
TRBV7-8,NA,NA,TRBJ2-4,CASSTDSSIQYF,TGTGCCAGCAGCACCGATTCCAGCATTCAGTACTTC
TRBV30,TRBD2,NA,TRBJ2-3,CAWSGIIAGRSTDTQYF,TGTGCCTGGAGTGGCATTATAGCGGGCCGAAGCACAGATACGCAGTATTTT
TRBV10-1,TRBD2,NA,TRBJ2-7,CASSETGGPVEQYF,TGCGCCAGCAGTGAAACGGGAGGGCCGGTCGAGCAGTACTTC
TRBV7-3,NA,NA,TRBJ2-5,CASSCPRRPHQGKETQYF,TGTGCCAGCAGCTGCCCTCGTCGGCCCCATCAGGGAAAAGAGACCCAGTACTTC